This TCR beta chain was identified during a study of blood T cell repertoires in COVID-19. On the study more broadly: T cells, B-cell-depleted T cells, or PBMCs supplied cDNA or gDNA.

Per germline, CDR1 SEHNR and CDR2 FQNEAQ (reference sequence). This CDR3 contains 13 residues. Deletions cut 4 bases from V and 3 bases from J, with 10 bases between. Assay: immunoSEQ multiplex PCR; the TCRdb copy retains only in-frame clones and omits some. The sample includes hundreds of thousands of clones, about 83% of them seen just once. Cohorts were based on clinical histories the participants reported. What was sequenced was PBMCs or T cells enriched from blood (not recorded which). The sequence came from a woman aged 40-49 years who had recovered from COVID-19. The chain employs TRBV7-9 and TRBJ2-7; possibly TRBD2 for D (5 bases). The CDR3 bases are TGTGCCAGCAGCTACGGGGTCGACTACGAGCAGTACTTC. Translation: CASSYGVDYEQYF. The variable domain in full, with the rest retrieved from reference TRBV7-9 and TRBJ2-7, is DTGVSQNPRHKITKRGQNVTFRCDPISEHNRLYWYRQTLGQGPEFLTYFQNEAQLEKSRLLSDRFSAERPKGSFSTLEIQRTEQGDSAMYLCASSYGVDYEQYFGPGTRLTVT.